This T cell receptor (beta chain) was identified during a study of blood T cell repertoires in COVID-19. Across the study: From T cells, B-cell-depleted T cells, or PBMCs came the material, which was cDNA or gDNA.

Study processing details: Estimates of nucleated cell counts were drawn from the amplification of reference gene primers. Sequenced by immunoSEQ multiplex PCR; TCRdb stores in-frame clones only, minus some. The V and J calls and clone size come from that table; D and trimming were worked out from the DNA. Among a few hundred thousand clones listed, around 85% were seen once. The CDR3 runs 15 residues. V trimming: 3 bases; J trimming: 5 bases; junction bases outside the gene matches: 8. CDR1 is SGDLS and CDR2 is YYNGEE in the germline V gene. The chain carries TRBV9 and TRBJ2-5, with 9 bases identical to TRBD1. The sequence came from a woman between 18 and 29 years old with acute or convalescent COVID-19. The source material was peripheral blood. This CDR3 is CASSGTGVSRETQYF. For the CDR3, the DNA is TGTGCCAGCAGCGGGACAGGGGTTTCGCGTGAGACCCAGTACTTC.